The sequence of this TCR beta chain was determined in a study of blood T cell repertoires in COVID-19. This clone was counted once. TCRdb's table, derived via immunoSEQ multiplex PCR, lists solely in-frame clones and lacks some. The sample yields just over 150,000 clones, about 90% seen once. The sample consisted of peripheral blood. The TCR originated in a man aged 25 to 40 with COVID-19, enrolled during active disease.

The CDR3 nucleotides read TGTGCCAGCAGCTTAGCGGGGGGGGTTAATCAGCCCCAGCATTTT. Protein product: CASSLAGGVNQPQHF. This chain links TRBV7-9 with TRBJ1-5, with TRBD1 as a possible D gene (5 bases). The CDR3 loop spans 15 amino acids. Trimming left V 0 bases short and J 4 bases short, with 10 bases between. CDR1 is SEHNR, CDR2 FQNEAQ, per germline (reference sequence).